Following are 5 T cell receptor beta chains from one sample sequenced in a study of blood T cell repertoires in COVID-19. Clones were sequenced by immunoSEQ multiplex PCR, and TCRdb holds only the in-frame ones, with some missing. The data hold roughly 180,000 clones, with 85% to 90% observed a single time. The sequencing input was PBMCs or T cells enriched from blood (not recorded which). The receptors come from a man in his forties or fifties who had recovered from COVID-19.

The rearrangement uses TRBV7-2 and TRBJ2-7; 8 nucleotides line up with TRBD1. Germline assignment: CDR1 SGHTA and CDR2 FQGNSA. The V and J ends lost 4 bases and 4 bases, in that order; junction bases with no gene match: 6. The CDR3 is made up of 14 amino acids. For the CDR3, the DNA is TGTGCCAGCAGCTCCTCCACAGGGGGATACGAGCAGTACTTC. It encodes CASSSSTGGYEQYF.

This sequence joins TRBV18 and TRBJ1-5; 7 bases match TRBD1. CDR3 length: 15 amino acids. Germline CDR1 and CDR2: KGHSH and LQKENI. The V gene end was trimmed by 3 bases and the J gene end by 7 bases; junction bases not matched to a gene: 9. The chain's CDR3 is CASSPKNRGRQPQHF. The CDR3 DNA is TGTGCCAGCTCACCCAAAAACAGGGGACGCCAGCCCCAGCATTTT.

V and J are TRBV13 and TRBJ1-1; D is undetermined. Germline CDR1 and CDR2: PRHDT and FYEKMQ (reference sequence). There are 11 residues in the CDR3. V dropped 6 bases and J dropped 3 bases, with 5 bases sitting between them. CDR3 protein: CASRADTEAFF. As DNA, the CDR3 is TGTGCCAGCAGGGCGGACACTGAAGCTTTCTTT.

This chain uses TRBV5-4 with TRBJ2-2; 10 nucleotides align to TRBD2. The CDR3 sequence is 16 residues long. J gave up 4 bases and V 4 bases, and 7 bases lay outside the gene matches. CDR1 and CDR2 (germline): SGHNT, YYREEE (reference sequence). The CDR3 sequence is CASSPGSGGRTGELFF. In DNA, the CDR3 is TGTGCCAGCAGCCCGGGTAGCGGGGGGCGCACCGGGGAGCTGTTTTTT.

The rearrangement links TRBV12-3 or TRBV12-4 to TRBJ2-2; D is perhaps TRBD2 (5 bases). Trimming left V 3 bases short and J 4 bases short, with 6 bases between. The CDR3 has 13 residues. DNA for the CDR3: TGTGCCAGCAGTTTGGAGGTCACCGGGGAGCTGTTTTTT. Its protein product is CASSLEVTGELFF.